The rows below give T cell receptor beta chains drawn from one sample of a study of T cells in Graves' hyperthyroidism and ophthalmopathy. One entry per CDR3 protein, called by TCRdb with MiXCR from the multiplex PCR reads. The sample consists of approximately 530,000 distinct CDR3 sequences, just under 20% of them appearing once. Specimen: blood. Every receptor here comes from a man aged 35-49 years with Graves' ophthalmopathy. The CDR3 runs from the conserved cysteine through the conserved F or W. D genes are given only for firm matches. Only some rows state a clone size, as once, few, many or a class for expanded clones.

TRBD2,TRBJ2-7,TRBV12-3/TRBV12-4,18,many,CASSPFGLAGGRTYEQYF,TGTGCCAGCAGCCCATTTGGACTAGCGGGAGGGAGGACCTACGAGCAGTACTTC
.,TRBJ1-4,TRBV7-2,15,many,CASSFGAANNEKLFF,TGTGCCAGCAGCTTTGGGGCAGCCAATAATGAAAAACTGTTTTTT
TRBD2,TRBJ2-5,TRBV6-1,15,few,CASSKALAGGETQYF,TGTGCCAGCTCGAAGGCGCTAGCGGGGGGCGAGACCCAGTACTTC
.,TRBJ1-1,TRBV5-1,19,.,CASSLGRAGTGNMNTEAFF,TGTGCCAGCAGCCTAGGCCGGGCCGGGACGGGGAATATGAACACTGAAGCTTTCTTT
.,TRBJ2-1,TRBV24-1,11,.,CATSDSNEQFF,TGTGCCACCAGTGATTCCAATGAGCAGTTCTTC
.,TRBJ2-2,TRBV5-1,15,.,CASSASLTAYGELFF,TGCGCCAGCAGCGCATCGCTTACCGCTTACGGGGAGCTGTTTTTT
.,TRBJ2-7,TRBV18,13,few,CASSPPAGYEQYF,TGTGCCAGCTCACCCCCCGCGGGTTACGAGCAGTACTTC
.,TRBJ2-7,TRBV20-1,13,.,CSALGPGSYEQYF,TGCAGTGCCCTCGGCCCGGGATCCTACGAGCAGTACTTC
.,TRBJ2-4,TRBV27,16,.,CASSLQGSDAKNIQYF,TGTGCCAGCAGTTTACAGGGGTCGGATGCCAAAAACATTCAGTACTTC
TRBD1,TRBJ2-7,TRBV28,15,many,CASRTDRWDSYEQYF,TGTGCCAGCAGAACGGACAGGTGGGACTCCTACGAGCAGTACTTC
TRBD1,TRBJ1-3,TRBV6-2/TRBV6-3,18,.,CASTRSTGGPSSGNTIYF,TGTGCCAGCACCCGATCGACAGGGGGACCCAGCTCTGGAAACACCATATATTTT
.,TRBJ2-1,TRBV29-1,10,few,CSVGAGEQFF,TGCAGCGTTGGAGCCGGAGAACAGTTCTTC
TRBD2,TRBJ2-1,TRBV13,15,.,CASTNGASGSNEQFF,TGTGCCAGCACCAATGGGGCTAGCGGGAGTAATGAGCAGTTCTTC
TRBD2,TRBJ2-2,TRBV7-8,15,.,CASSGIAGPTRELFF,TGTGCCAGCAGTGGGATAGCGGGACCCACCCGGGAGCTGTTTTTT
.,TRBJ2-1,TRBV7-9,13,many,CASSFAGPFEQFF,TGTGCCAGCAGTTTTGCCGGGCCTTTTGAGCAGTTCTTC
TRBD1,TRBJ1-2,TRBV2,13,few,CASRFGQGEGYTF,TGTGCCAGCAGATTCGGACAGGGTGAAGGCTACACCTTC
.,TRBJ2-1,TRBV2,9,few,CASWPEQFF,TGTGCCAGCTGGCCAGAGCAGTTCTTC
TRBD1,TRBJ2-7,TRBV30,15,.,CAWSGGTAISYEQYF,TGTGCCTGGAGTGGGGGGACAGCGATCTCCTACGAGCAGTACTTC
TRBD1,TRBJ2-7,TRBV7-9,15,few,CASSSTRRDSYEQYF,TGTGCCAGCAGTTCCACCCGTCGGGACAGCTACGAGCAGTACTTC
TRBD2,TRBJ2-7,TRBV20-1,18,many,CSATAGLAGLLSSYEQYF,TGCAGTGCCACCGCGGGACTAGCGGGGCTGTTGAGCTCCTACGAGCAGTACTTC
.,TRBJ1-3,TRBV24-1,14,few,CATSGWTAGNTIYF,TGTGCCACCAGTGGATGGACGGCTGGAAACACCATATATTTT
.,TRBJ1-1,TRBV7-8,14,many,CASSAVGSGTEAFF,TGTGCCAGCAGCGCCGTCGGGTCGGGGACTGAAGCTTTCTTT
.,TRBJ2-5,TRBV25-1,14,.,CASSELTIQETQYF,TGTGCCAGCAGTGAATTGACCATCCAAGAGACCCAGTACTTC
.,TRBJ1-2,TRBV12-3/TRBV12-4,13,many,CASSLAPGRGYTF,TGTGCCAGCAGTTTAGCACCAGGCCGGGGCTACACCTTC
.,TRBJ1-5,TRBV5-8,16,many,CASSLGVTGSNQPQHF,TGTGCCAGCAGCTTGGGAGTAACAGGTAGCAATCAGCCCCAGCATTTT
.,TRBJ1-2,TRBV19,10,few,CAAGGYGYTF,TGTGCCGCCGGGGGTTATGGCTACACCTTC
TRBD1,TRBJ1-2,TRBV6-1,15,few,CAGQYPGQGVGGYTF,TGTGCCGGCCAATATCCGGGACAGGGGGTTGGTGGCTACACCTTC
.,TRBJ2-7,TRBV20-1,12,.,CSARVEGGGQYF,TGCAGTGCTAGAGTTGAGGGCGGAGGGCAATACTTC
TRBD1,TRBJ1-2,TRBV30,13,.,CAWRGQASYGYTF,TGTGCCTGGAGAGGACAGGCTAGCTATGGCTACACCTTC
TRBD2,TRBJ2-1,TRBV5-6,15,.,CASSLQTSGGWEQFF,TGTGCCAGCAGCTTGCAGACTAGCGGGGGGTGGGAGCAGTTCTTC
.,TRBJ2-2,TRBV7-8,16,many,CASSLGGSGRGGELFF,TGTGCCAGCAGCCTAGGGGGATCTGGCCGCGGCGGGGAGCTGTTTTTT
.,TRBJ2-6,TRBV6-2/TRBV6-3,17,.,CASTPQLHAGGANVLTF,TGTGCCAGCACCCCACAGCTGCATGCGGGTGGGGCCAACGTCCTGACTTTC
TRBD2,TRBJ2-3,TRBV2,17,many,CASSPLRAGPRGDTQYF,TGTGCCAGCAGTCCTTTGAGAGCGGGGCCACGAGGGGATACGCAGTATTTT
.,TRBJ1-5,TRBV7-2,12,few,CASSLPYQPQHF,TGTGCCAGCAGCTTACCCTATCAGCCCCAGCATTTT
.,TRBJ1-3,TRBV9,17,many,CASSVEAGLFSGNTIYF,TGTGCCAGCAGCGTAGAAGCTGGGTTATTCTCTGGAAACACCATATATTTT
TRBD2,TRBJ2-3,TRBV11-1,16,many,CASSLRLAGALDTQYF,TGTGCCAGCAGCCTGCGACTAGCGGGAGCGTTGGATACGCAGTATTTT
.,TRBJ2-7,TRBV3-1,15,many,CASSQGSATIYEQYF,TGTGCCAGCAGCCAAGGCTCGGCGACCATCTACGAGCAGTACTTC
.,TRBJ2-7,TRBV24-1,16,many,CATSDWEKNAPYEQYF,TGTGCCACCAGTGATTGGGAAAAAAATGCCCCTTACGAGCAGTACTTC
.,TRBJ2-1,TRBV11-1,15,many,CASSLQLSSYNEQFF,TGTGCCAGCAGCTTACAATTGAGCTCCTACAATGAGCAGTTCTTC
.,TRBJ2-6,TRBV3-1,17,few,CASSQDNNLAGANVLTF,TGTGCCAGCAGCCAAGACAACAATCTGGCTGGGGCCAACGTCCTGACTTTC
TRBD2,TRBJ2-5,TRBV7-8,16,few,CASSLSSGRAEETQYF,TGTGCCAGCAGCTTAAGTTCCGGGAGGGCCGAAGAGACCCAGTACTTC
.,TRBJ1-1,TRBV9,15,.,CASSAPSRLGTEAFF,TGTGCCAGCAGCGCCCCGAGCAGGCTGGGAACTGAAGCTTTCTTT
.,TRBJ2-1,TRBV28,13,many,CASSLFSDNEQFF,TGTGCCAGCAGTTTATTTTCAGACAATGAGCAGTTCTTC
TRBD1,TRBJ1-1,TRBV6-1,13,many,CASRAGGNTEAFF,TGTGCCAGCAGAGCAGGGGGGAACACTGAAGCTTTCTTT